These T cell receptor beta chains were read from a single sample in a study of control samples from healthy donors and cancer patients. The repertoire was sequenced with immunoSEQ multiplex PCR; TCRdb's copy has only in-frame clones and lacks some. The sample shows about 22,000 clones, 83% of them seen only once. The sequencing input was PBMCs. Every receptor here comes from a man between 60 and 75 years old with head and neck cancer. Both conserved end residues are part of each CDR3. The D gene is left open where the match is weak. Rows may omit the clone size; those that give it use once, few, many or a size class.

clone_size	v_call	j_call	d_call	cdr3_aa	cdr3_nt
NA	TRBV10-2	TRBJ1-6	TRBD1	CASSQDRGRSPLHF	TGCGCCAGCAGCCAGGACAGGGGGCGGTCACCCCTCCACTTT
few	TRBV6-5	TRBJ2-7	NA	CASGEAGTDYEQYF	TGTGCCAGCGGGGAGGCGGGAACTGACTACGAGCAGTACTTC
NA	TRBV7-2	TRBJ2-2	NA	CASITQGANTGELFF	TGTGCCAGCATCACACAGGGTGCGAACACCGGGGAGCTGTTTTTT
once	TRBV4-1	TRBJ1-1	NA	CASSQGDNLNTEAFF	TGCGCCAGCAGCCAAGGCGACAACCTGAACACTGAAGCTTTCTTT
NA	TRBV5-1	TRBJ1-1	TRBD1	CASSSQGQGPNTEAFF	TGCGCCAGCAGCTCCCAGGGACAGGGGCCGAACACTGAAGCTTTCTTT
NA	TRBV6-2/TRBV6-3	TRBJ2-5	TRBD2	CASSFRGRVIQETQYF	TGTGCCAGCAGTTTTCGCGGGAGAGTGATTCAAGAGACCCAGTACTTC
NA	TRBV27	TRBJ2-1	TRBD2	CASSRASGSINEQFF	TGTGCCAGCAGTCGCGCTAGCGGGAGTATTAATGAGCAGTTCTTC
NA	TRBV7-2	TRBJ2-7	NA	CASSLGRDYEQYF	TGTGCCAGCAGCTTAGGTCGGGATTACGAGCAGTACTTC
once	TRBV9	TRBJ1-1	TRBD1	CASSHRDRNTEAFF	TGTGCCAGCAGCCACCGGGACAGAAACACTGAAGCTTTCTTT
NA	TRBV14	TRBJ2-1	NA	CASSQQTEVSYNEQFF	TGTGCCAGCAGCCAACAAACTGAGGTATCCTACAATGAGCAGTTCTTC
once	TRBV18	TRBJ2-1	TRBD2	CASSLNPGTSTYNEQFF	TGTGCCAGCTCACTTAATCCCGGGACTAGCACTTACAATGAGCAGTTCTTC
NA	TRBV10-3	TRBJ1-6	TRBD1	CAITADRDSPLHF	TGTGCCATCACGGCGGACAGGGACTCACCCCTCCACTTT
NA	TRBV28	TRBJ2-2	TRBD1	CASSFGQVAGELFF	TGTGCCAGCAGTTTCGGACAGGTCGCCGGGGAGCTGTTTTTT
NA	TRBV28	TRBJ1-1	NA	CASRITGLQLNTEAFF	TGTGCCAGCAGAATTACAGGTCTACAGCTGAACACTGAAGCTTTCTTT
NA	TRBV5-4	TRBJ1-2	TRBD1	CASSIVGGGNGYTF	TGTGCCAGCAGCATAGTTGGAGGGGGCAATGGCTACACCTTC
once	TRBV15	TRBJ2-5	TRBD1	CATSGPGQGLRTQYF	TGTGCCACCAGCGGACCGGGACAGGGATTGCGGACCCAGTACTTC
NA	TRBV4-2	TRBJ2-7	NA	CASSQDHTDSYEQYF	TGTGCCAGCAGCCAAGATCATACGGACTCCTACGAGCAGTACTTC
NA	TRBV21-1	TRBJ2-1	NA	CASSKECKEDSYNEQFF	TGTGCCAGCAGCAAAGAGTGCAAGGAGGACTCCTACAATGAGCAGTTCTTC
NA	TRBV11-3	TRBJ2-3	NA	CASSLDMDSTDTQYF	TGTGCCAGCAGCTTAGATATGGACTCCACAGATACGCAGTATTTT
NA	TRBV10-3	TRBJ1-1	NA	CAISESTSSPQNTEAFF	TGTGCCATCAGTGAGTCTACCTCATCACCACAGAACACTGAAGCTTTCTTT
NA	TRBV7-9	TRBJ2-2	NA	CASSRVTGPGELFF	TGTGCCAGCAGCCGAGTGACAGGCCCCGGGGAGCTGTTTTTT
NA	TRBV25-1	TRBJ1-2	NA	CASSEPPIQPTNYGYTF	TGTGCCAGCAGTGAACCCCCTATCCAGCCCACTAACTATGGCTACACCTTC
few	TRBV2	TRBJ1-2	NA	CASSLQGNGYTF	TGTGCCAGCAGTCTACAGGGAAACGGCTACACCTTC
few	TRBV6-5	TRBJ2-3	TRBD2	CASSYGRGGRTDTQYF	TGTGCCAGCAGTTACGGGCGGGGGGGCCGGACAGATACGCAGTATTTT
NA	TRBV29-1	TRBJ2-3	TRBD2	CSVEGGLAGVIDTQYF	TGCAGCGTTGAGGGGGGACTAGCGGGAGTTATTGATACGCAGTATTTT
NA	TRBV3-1/TRBV3-2	TRBJ1-2	TRBD1	CASSLRTGRGYGYTF	TGTGCCAGCAGCCTTCGGACAGGGAGAGGCTATGGCTACACCTTC
NA	TRBV9	TRBJ1-1	NA	CASSPAPGMNTEAFF	TGTGCCAGCAGCCCAGCTCCGGGTATGAACACTGAAGCTTTCTTT
NA	TRBV9	TRBJ2-5	NA	CASSSKEETQYF	TGTGCCTCATCCAGCAAAGAAGAGACCCAGTACTTC
NA	TRBV7-2	TRBJ1-2	NA	CASSFLQGTSYGYTF	TGTGCCAGCAGCTTTCTGCAGGGAACCTCCTATGGCTACACCTTC
NA	TRBV25-1	TRBJ1-5	NA	CASSEFGDAAQHF	TGTGCCAGCAGTGAATTTGGAGATGCCGCCCAGCATTTT
NA	TRBV6-5	TRBJ1-6	TRBD1	CASRALQGAVSPLHF	TGTGCCAGCAGAGCCCTACAGGGGGCGGTTTCACCCCTCCACTTT
NA	TRBV5-8	TRBJ1-5	TRBD1	CASSVRGQANQPQHF	TGTGCCAGCAGCGTCCGGGGACAGGCTAATCAGCCCCAGCATTTT
once	TRBV19	TRBJ1-1	TRBD1	CASSPRDSEAFF	TGTGCCAGTAGTCCCCGGGACAGTGAAGCTTTCTTT
NA	TRBV19	TRBJ2-1	NA	CASSIANEQFF	TGTGCCAGTAGTATCGCCAATGAGCAGTTCTTC
once	TRBV5-4	TRBJ2-1	TRBD2	CASSWTSTNEQFF	TGTGCCAGCAGCTGGACTAGCACAAATGAGCAGTTCTTC
NA	TRBV11-2	TRBJ1-1	NA	CASREGMNTEAFF	TGTGCCAGCAGGGAAGGTATGAACACTGAAGCTTTCTTT
NA	TRBV5-8	TRBJ1-6	TRBD1	CASSLGQGGNSPLHF	TGTGCCAGCAGCTTAGGACAGGGTGGCAATTCACCCCTCCACTTT
NA	TRBV19	TRBJ1-2	NA	CASSIRAGYGYTF	TGTGCCAGTAGTATTCGGGCCGGCTATGGCTACACCTTC
NA	TRBV5-1	TRBJ1-1	NA	CASSLGRGNTEAFF	TGCGCCAGCAGCTTGGGTAGGGGGAACACTGAAGCTTTCTTT
NA	TRBV9	TRBJ2-3	NA	CASSVGTGSTDTQYF	TGTGCCAGCAGCGTAGGGACTGGGAGCACAGATACGCAGTATTTT
NA	TRBV13	TRBJ2-7	NA	CASSLGGLAYEQYF	TGTGCCAGCAGCTTAGGAGGACTCGCCTACGAGCAGTACTTC
NA	TRBV11-2	TRBJ2-5	NA	CASSFTGETQYF	TGTGCCAGCAGCTTCACGGGAGAGACCCAGTACTTC
NA	TRBV3-1/TRBV3-2	TRBJ1-1	NA	CASSDSYKNTEAFF	TGTGCCAGCAGCGACAGCTATAAGAACACTGAAGCTTTCTTT
NA	TRBV29-1	TRBJ2-7	NA	CSVSGDGYEQYF	TGCAGCGTGTCCGGGGACGGATACGAGCAGTACTTC
NA	TRBV6-5	TRBJ1-5	TRBD1	CASSRTGSQPQHF	TGTGCCAGCAGTCGGACAGGTTCTCAGCCCCAGCATTTT
NA	TRBV5-5	TRBJ2-3	NA	CASSLAPAGGTDTQYF	TGTGCCAGCAGCTTGGCACCAGCAGGGGGCACAGATACGCAGTATTTT